This T cell receptor (beta chain) was profiled in a study of T-cell memory formation after mild COVID-19. TCRdb reprocessed the 5' RACE reads with MiXCR, giving one entry per CDR3 protein. This table has 350,000 or so distinct CDR3 sequences, over 10% appearing once. This CDR3 has 16 residues. Trimming pared 6 bases from V and 4 bases from J, leaving 20 bases between. Per germline, CDR1 KGHDR and CDR2 SFDVKD. The receptor was isolated from a man younger than 30 who had mild COVID-19 (a few samples of this study predate the infection). Cell type and time point are not known. The chain couples TRBV24-1 to TRBJ1-1; possible D gene TRBD1, 5 bases. What was sequenced was PBMCs or a T cell subset sorted from them (not recorded which). The CDR3 region is CATSFIGTPGGTEAFF. In DNA, the CDR3 is TGTGCCACCAGTTTTATAGGGACCCCGGGGGGCACTGAAGCTTTCTTT.